This TCR beta chain is drawn from a study of memory CD4+ T cells and cytomegalovirus serostatus. Study-wide context: Healthy Belgian adult donors included 9 or 10 CMV-positive and some 24 CMV-negative people. Findings and limits, study-wide: CD4+ memory repertoires contained about two fifths of the 164 reported CMV TCRbeta sequences.

Assay: immunoSEQ multiplex PCR; the TCRdb copy retains only in-frame clones and omits some. The sample holds around 63,000 clones; about three quarters are singletons and the top ten take 0.53%. Single viable CD3+CD4+CD8-CD45RO+ cells were sorted as the memory CD4+ T cells. With regard to this clone: Its specificity is unknown.

The CDR3 length is 13 residues. V gave up 3 bases and J gave up 6 bases; unmatched junction bases: 5. Germline V lookup: CDR1 SGHRS, CDR2 YFSETQ. This clonotype was obtained from an adult in good health and CMV-seronegative. Some clones in this sample may be carry-over from other donors' samples. V is TRBV5-1 and J is TRBJ1-2; TRBD1 matches at 7 bases. Source material: memory CD4+ T cells from blood. CDR3 amino acids: CASSWGDSNGYTF. In DNA form, the CDR3 reads TGCGCCAGCAGCTGGGGGGACAGTAATGGCTACACCTTC.